Sequencing of this T cell receptor beta chain was carried out in a study of cytomegalovirus exposure and HLA in healthy donors. The germline V and J ends were trimmed by 8 bases and 1 base, with 9 bases remaining between them. The V gene's germline CDR1 is LNHDA and CDR2 SQIVND (reference sequence). The CDR3 runs to 13 residues. The PCR ran on 60 Vbeta and 13 Jbeta primers. Data came from immunoSEQ multiplex PCR; TCRdb stores just in-frame clones and leaves some out. The sample yields about 90,000 clones, roughly four fifths seen once. Only one count was recorded for this clone. V and J are TRBV19 and TRBJ1-5; no clear D. The sequence was obtained from a middle-aged woman in good health and CMV-seropositive. Material for sequencing was PBMCs. CDR3 amino acids: CASADLSNQPQHF. CDR3 in DNA: TGTGCCAGTGCGGACTTAAGCAATCAGCCCCAGCATTTT.